The 7 T cell receptor beta chains below were found in one sample sequenced in a study of cytomegalovirus exposure and HLA in healthy donors. In the PCR, 60 Vbeta and 13 Jbeta primers were used. Profiled with immunoSEQ multiplex PCR; TCRdb holds only in-frame clones, not every one. The data contain approximately 190,000 clones, roughly 90% of them singletons. Sequenced material: PBMCs. These receptors all stem from a boy aged 2 to 9 in good health and CMV-seronegative.

The V and J genes are TRBV5-1 and TRBJ2-7, with 10 positions matching TRBD1. V was pared by 5 bases and J by 3 bases, with 5 bases of the junction left unmatched. Germline loops: CDR1 SGHRS, CDR2 YFSETQ. There are 14 residues in the CDR3. The CDR3 spells CASRSTGGIYEQYF. Written as DNA, the CDR3 is TGCGCCAGCAGATCGACAGGGGGCATCTACGAGCAGTACTTC. Based on the CDR3 plus reference TRBV5-1 and TRBJ2-7, the full variable domain is KAGVTQTPRYLIKTRGQQVTLSCSPISGHRSVSWYQQTPGQGLQFLFEYFSETQRNKGNFPGRFSGRQFSNSRSEMNVSTLELGDSALYLCASRSTGGIYEQYFGPGTRLTVT.

This rearrangement joins TRBV19 to TRBJ2-3; 9 positions agree with TRBD2. Trimming at V came to 4 bases and at J to 2 bases, leaving 4 bases not matched to a gene. Germline V lookup: CDR1 LNHDA, CDR2 SQIVND (reference sequence). The CDR3 contains 15 residues. The CDR3 DNA reads TGTGCCAGTAGTAGACTAGCGGCGAACACAGATACGCAGTATTTT. Protein product: CASSRLAANTDTQYF.

The chain combines TRBV30 with TRBJ1-3; 7 bases are a match to TRBD1. Trimming removed 3 bases from V and 2 bases from J; junction bases left unmatched: 7. CDR1 GTSNPN and CDR2 SVGIG come from the germline V gene (reference sequence). The CDR3 is 15 residues long. DNA of the CDR3: TGTGCCTGGAGCACGGGACAGTTTACTGGAAACACCATATATTTT. Protein: CAWSTGQFTGNTIYF.

The gene calls are TRBV4-2 and TRBJ2-2, with TRBD2 matching over 10 bases. J lost 6 bases, V lost 6 bases, and 7 bases had no gene match. This CDR3 is built from 15 residues. Germline CDR1 LGHNA, CDR2 YNFKEQ. The CDR3 here is CASSERGLAAGELFF. The CDR3 DNA follows: TGTGCCAGCAGTGAAAGAGGACTAGCGGCCGGGGAGCTGTTTTTT.

The V gene is TRBV18, the J gene TRBJ1-1; TRBD1 might be the D (6 bases). The CDR3 runs to 11 residues. Germline CDR1 KGHSH, CDR2 LQKENI. The V end was cut by 9 bases, the J end by 11 bases, with 16 bases between. Written as DNA, the CDR3 is TGTGCCAGTTCCTCGCAGGGGCAGGCTTTCTTT. Translation gives CASSSQGQAFF.

V is TRBV28 and J is TRBJ2-7; TRBD2 might be the D (5 bases). Trimming removed 4 bases from V and 0 bases from J, with 16 bases in between. The CDR3 is made up of 16 amino acids. Germline lookup yields CDR1 MDHEN and CDR2 SYDVKM. The CDR3 DNA reads as TGTGCCAGCAGTTCTAGCCCCGGGGTCAGCTCCTACGAGCAGTACTTC. Protein: CASSSSPGVSSYEQYF.

The V gene is TRBV5-6, the J gene TRBJ1-2, with 12 bases matching TRBD1. The length of the CDR3 is 17 residues. Germline V gene lookup returns CDR1 SGHDT and CDR2 YYEEEE. V shed 3 bases and J 0 bases; nucleotides not matched to a gene: 6. The CDR3 DNA is TGTGCCAGCAGCTCACCGGGACAGGGGGCCCCTAACTATGGCTACACCTTC. Its translation: CASSSPGQGAPNYGYTF.